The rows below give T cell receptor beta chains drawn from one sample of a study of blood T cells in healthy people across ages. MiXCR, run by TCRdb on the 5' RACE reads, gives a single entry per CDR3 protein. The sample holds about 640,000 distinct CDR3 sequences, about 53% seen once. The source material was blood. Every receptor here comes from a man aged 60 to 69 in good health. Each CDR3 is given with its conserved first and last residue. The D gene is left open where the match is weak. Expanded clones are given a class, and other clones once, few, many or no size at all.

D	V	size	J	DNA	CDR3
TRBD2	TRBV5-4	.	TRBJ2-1	TGTGCCAGCAGTTGGACTAGCTTTGACAATGAGCAGTTCTTC	CASSWTSFDNEQFF
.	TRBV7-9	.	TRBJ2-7	TGTGCCAGCAGCTCCGGGAATACCTACGAGCAGTACTTC	CASSSGNTYEQYF
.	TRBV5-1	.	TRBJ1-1	TGCGCCAGCGCTACCACAGGGAACACTGAAGCTTTCTTT	CASATTGNTEAFF
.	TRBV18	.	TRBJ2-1	TGTGCCAGCTCACCAATGGGGGCCGAGCAGTTCTTC	CASSPMGAEQFF
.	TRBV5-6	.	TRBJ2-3	TGTGCCAGCAGCTCCCTTAGTCGAGATACGCAGTATTTT	CASSSLSRDTQYF
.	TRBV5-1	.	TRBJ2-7	TGCGCCAGCAGCTTACAACTAGGCGTTGGGTCCCCTCCCTACGAGCAGTACTTC	CASSLQLGVGSPPYEQYF
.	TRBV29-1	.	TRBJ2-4	TGCAGCGTGGGGCTAACGGGGGCCCAAAACATTCAGTACTTC	CSVGLTGAQNIQYF
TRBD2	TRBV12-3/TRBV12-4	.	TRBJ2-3	TGTGCCAGCAGTGCGGGGGAAGGGGATACGCAGTATTTT	CASSAGEGDTQYF
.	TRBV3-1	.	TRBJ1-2	TGTGCCAGCAGCCAAGAGGTCTGGCTAAATCCTAACTATGGCTACACCTTC	CASSQEVWLNPNYGYTF
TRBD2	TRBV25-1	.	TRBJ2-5	TGTGCCAGCAGTGAAGCCCCTGCCGGGGGGACGAAGACCCAGTACTTC	CASSEAPAGGTKTQYF
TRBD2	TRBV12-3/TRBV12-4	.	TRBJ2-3	TGTGCCAGCAGAGCTCCAGGGCGGGGGTTAGATACGCAGTATTTT	CASRAPGRGLDTQYF
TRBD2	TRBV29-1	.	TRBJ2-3	TGCAGCGTTGGCGGGGGGGCCGGGACAGATACGCAGTATTTT	CSVGGGAGTDTQYF
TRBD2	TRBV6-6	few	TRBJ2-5	TGTGCCAGCACCCAACTAGCGGGGAGGGAGACCCAGTACTTC	CASTQLAGRETQYF
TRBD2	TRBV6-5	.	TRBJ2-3	TGTGCCAGCAGTTACGCACTAGCGGGGGAGGGCGCAGATACGCAGTATTTT	CASSYALAGEGADTQYF
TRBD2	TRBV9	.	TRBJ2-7	TGTGTCAGCAGCCCCCCCGGCGGGGGGACCCGCGAGCAGTACTTC	CVSSPPGGGTREQYF
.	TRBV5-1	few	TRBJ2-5	TGCGCCAGCAGCTTGGCCGGGGCAAGAGAGACCCAGTACTTC	CASSLAGARETQYF
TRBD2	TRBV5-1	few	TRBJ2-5	TGCGCCAGCAGCCCTAGCGGGGGCCTTATCCAAGAGACCCAGTACTTC	CASSPSGGLIQETQYF
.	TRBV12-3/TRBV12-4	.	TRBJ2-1	TGTGCCAGCAGTTTAGAGTGGCGCTCCTACAATGAGCAGTTCTTC	CASSLEWRSYNEQFF
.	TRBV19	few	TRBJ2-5	TGTGCCAGTAGTATAGTAGAGACCCAGTACTTC	CASSIVETQYF
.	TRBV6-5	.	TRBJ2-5	TGTGCCAGCATCCAGAGGGGGGGGGAGACCCAGTACTTC	CASIQRGGETQYF
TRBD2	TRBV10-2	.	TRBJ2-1	TGCGCCACCGGTAGCGGGGGGGCCGAGAATGAGCAGTTCTTC	CATGSGGAENEQFF
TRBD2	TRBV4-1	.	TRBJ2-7	TGCGCCAGCAGCCGAGGACTAGCGGGAACCTACGAGCAGTACTTC	CASSRGLAGTYEQYF